The sample holds many counts of the clone carrying this T cell receptor (beta chain). This sample was included in a study of breast tumors, draining lymph nodes, adjacent tissues. The CDR3 runs 12 residues. The germline V gene encodes CDR1 DFQATT and CDR2 SNEGSKA (reference sequence). V shed 3 bases and J shed 3 bases, with 8 bases lying between them. Samples came from axillary lymph nodes draining the breast cancer. TCRdb analysed the multiplex PCR reads with MiXCR anew, one entry per CDR3 protein. The sample includes approximately 210,000 distinct CDR3 sequences, approximately 36% of them seen just once.

Sequencing was done on a sample of axillary lymph node tissue. This receptor was taken from a female donor with breast cancer. Some clones in this sample may be carry-over from other donors' samples. The V gene is TRBV20-1, the J gene TRBJ2-5, with D perhaps assigned TRBD1 or TRBD2 (5 bases each). CDR3 region: CSARGDKETQYF. The CDR3 DNA is TGCAGTGCTAGGGGGGATAAAGAGACCCAGTACTTC.